The 4 T cell receptor beta chains presented below share a single source sample, sequenced in a study of T cell responses to AZD1222 COVID-19 vaccine. Generated by immunoSEQ multiplex PCR, the TCRdb table keeps only in-frame clones and is missing some. This table has roughly 200,000 clones, over 85% appearing once. The starting material was peripheral blood, obtained 28 days after the second dose of the MenACWY control vaccine. The receptor set was obtained from an adult who received the MenACWY meningococcal vaccine as a control.

This chain links TRBV19 with TRBJ1-2; the D gene is possibly TRBD1 (6 bases). The V and J ends lost 6 bases and 0 bases respectively, with 17 bases between them. This CDR3 has 16 residues. Germline-derived CDR1 and CDR2 are LNHDA and SQIVND (reference sequence). In nucleotides, the CDR3 is TGTGCCAGTAGGGACGGGGGGGGCTCGTCTAACTATGGCTACACCTTC. It encodes CASRDGGGSSNYGYTF.

The chain is built from TRBV4-1 and TRBJ1-3; TRBD1 matches at 7 bases. V trimming: 4 bases; J trimming: 8 bases; junction bases outside the gene matches: 23. This CDR3 is 19 amino acids long. CDR1 and CDR2 from the germline V gene are MGHRA and YSYEKL. As DNA, the CDR3 is TGCGCCAGCAGCCTACGGGGGGACAGTAGCAAGCCTCGGTCCGACACCATATATTTT. Residues: CASSLRGDSSKPRSDTIYF.

The rearrangement joins TRBV9 to TRBJ2-7, with TRBD1 matching 7 bases. The V gene's germline CDR1 is SGDLS and CDR2 YYNGEE. The ends lost 4 bases at V and 2 bases at J; junction bases unmatched: 6. The CDR3 totals 14 residues. The CDR3 sequence is CASSPRTGTYEQYF. The CDR3 region has the DNA TGTGCCAGCAGCCCAAGGACAGGAACCTACGAGCAGTACTTC.

V gene TRBV11-2 combines with J gene TRBJ1-6; D is unresolved. The V gene's germline CDR1 is SGHAT and CDR2 FQNNGV. The CDR3 covers 14 residues. Between the trimmed V and J ends, which lost 5 bases and 4 bases, there was a span of 9 bases. CDR3 nucleotide sequence: TGTGCCAGCAGCCGTGGGGTATATAATTCACCCCTCCACTTT. Residues: CASSRGVYNSPLHF.